The 14 T cell receptor beta chains below were found in one sample sequenced in a study of T-cell memory formation after mild COVID-19. TCRdb ran MiXCR on the 5' RACE reads and lists one entry per CDR3 protein. Of roughly 220,000 distinct CDR3 sequences in the sample, 9.5% to 10% were seen once. Sequencing was performed on PBMCs or a T cell subset sorted from them (not recorded which). The receptors were gathered from a man aged 18 to 35 who had mild COVID-19 (a few samples of this study predate the infection). Cell type and time point are not known.

As regards this clonotype: One end of the junction fails to match germline, which may point to a read error. The chain uses TRBV12-3 or TRBV12-4 and TRBJ2-7; perhaps TRBD1 as D (5 bases). The CDR3 loop spans 13 amino acids. The CDR3 loop reads CASRLGQGSLQYF. The CDR3 DNA follows: TGTGCCAGCAGATTAGGGCAGGGTTCGTTGCAGTACTTC.

The V call is TRBV7-2, the J call TRBJ2-2; D ambiguous. This CDR3 has 14 amino acids. V was clipped by 5 bases and J by 6 bases, with 13 bases between them. CDR1 and CDR2 (germline): SGHTA, FQGNSA. The CDR3, as DNA: TGTGCCAGCAGCCTCTTTCAAGGATCCGGGGAGCTGTTTTTT. Translation: CASSLFQGSGELFF.

The rearrangement joins TRBV5-1 to TRBJ1-1; 11 bases align to TRBD1. The junction had 6 bases not matched to a gene; V was cut back by 3 bases and J by 2 bases. The CDR3 contains 16 residues. CDR1 is SGHRS and CDR2 is YFSETQ in the germline V gene. Here the CDR3 reads CASSYTGTGGNTEAFF. CDR3 coding DNA: TGCGCCAGCAGCTACACCGGGACAGGGGGTAACACTGAAGCTTTCTTT.

This clonotype has at least ten counts. The chain joins TRBV6-5 to TRBJ2-7; D possibly corresponds to TRBD1 (6 bases). The ends were cut back, 4 bases at V and 2 bases at J, with 15 bases in the middle. This CDR3 region has 15 residues. Looked up from germline, CDR1 is MNHEY and CDR2 is SVGAGI. The CDR3, as DNA: TGTGCCAGCAGTTCTCTCCCGACAGGCGCCTACGAGCAGTACTTC. It is translated as CASSSLPTGAYEQYF.

This clonotype was detected many times. This sequence joins TRBV4-2 and TRBJ2-1; tentatively, D is TRBD2 (6 bases). Germline V gene lookup returns CDR1 LGHNA and CDR2 YNFKEQ. V lost 4 bases and J lost 0, with 7 bases in between. This CDR3 is built from 14 residues. CDR3 residues: CASSPDYSYNEQFF. The DNA of the CDR3 is TGTGCCAGCAGCCCGGACTACTCCTACAATGAGCAGTTCTTC.

This chain connects TRBV9 to TRBJ2-5; D is uncertain. Germline V CDR1 and CDR2: SGDLS, YYNGEE. Trimming removed 2 bases at V and 1 base at J, with 6 bases between. CDR3 size: 13 residues. For the CDR3, the DNA is TGTGCCAGCAGCGTTAACGGCCAAGAGACCCAGTACTTC. This sequence encodes CASSVNGQETQYF.

V is TRBV10-2 and J is TRBJ2-3; no clear D gene. The CDR3 contains 15 residues. V lost 0 bases and J lost 5, with 12 bases in between. CDR1 and CDR2 from the germline V gene are WSHSY and SAAADI. CDR3 in amino acids: CASSESAALGDTQYF. DNA of the CDR3: TGCGCCAGCAGTGAGTCGGCCGCTCTTGGAGATACGCAGTATTTT.

The gene calls are TRBV6-5 and TRBJ1-1; D is unresolved. CDR3 length: 15 residues. Per germline, CDR1 MNHEY and CDR2 SVGAGI. The V gene lost 5 bases and the J gene lost 4 bases, with 17 bases spanning the gap. Written as DNA, the CDR3 is TGTGCCAGCAGTCGGTCGATGGGCTCGGGCACTGAAGCTTTCTTT. This encodes CASSRSMGSGTEAFF.

This clonotype was observed at least ten times. The chain couples TRBV5-1 to TRBJ2-4, with 7 bases that match TRBD1. The CDR3 contains 14 residues. Germline values: CDR1 SGHRS, CDR2 YFSETQ. J was trimmed by 8 bases and V by 5 bases; bases with no gene match: 10. This CDR3 reads CASRETGTVDIQYF. CDR3 sequence (DNA): TGCGCCAGCAGAGAGACAGGGACCGTAGACATTCAGTACTTC.

There are many counts of this clonotype. The chain joins TRBV10-3 to TRBJ2-7, with TRBD1 matching over 9 bases. V lost 0 bases, J lost 3 bases, and 6 bases stayed unmatched. This CDR3 spans 16 amino acids. In germline, CDR1 is ENHRY, CDR2 SYGVKD. Written as DNA, the CDR3 is TGTGCCATCAGTGAGTCGGACAGGGGAAGTGGCTACGAGCAGTACTTC. This encodes CAISESDRGSGYEQYF.

This clonotype turned up a few times. The chain recombines TRBV5-1 with TRBJ1-1; the D is unclear. Germline CDR1 is SGHRS and CDR2 is YFSETQ. The CDR3 extends over 12 amino acids. Trimming shortened V by 2 bases and J by 4 bases, and 6 bases separated the two germline ends. This CDR3 is CASSFSSTEAFF. The CDR3 DNA follows: TGCGCCAGCAGCTTCTCATCCACTGAAGCTTTCTTT.

This chain uses TRBV12-3 or TRBV12-4 with TRBJ2-3, with 10 nucleotides matching TRBD2. V was clipped by 5 bases and J by 0 bases; unmatched bases: 14. This CDR3 region has 19 residues. The CDR3 DNA follows: TGTGCCAGCAGTGACAGGGGTAGGATTAGCGGGGGGAGCACAGATACGCAGTATTTT. Translation: CASSDRGRISGGSTDTQYF.

The chain links TRBV12-3 or TRBV12-4 to TRBJ2-7; D tentatively reads TRBD1 or TRBD2 (5 bases each). V was pared by 4 bases and J by 6 bases, with 13 bases between. CDR3 length: 13 residues. The chain's CDR3 is CASSSRAGGEQYF. The CDR3 region has the DNA TGTGCCAGCAGTTCCAGGGCTGGAGGCGAGCAGTACTTC.

This clonotype was observed a handful of times. The chain couples TRBV7-9 to TRBJ1-1; D uncertain. The CDR3 contains 14 residues. V was cut by 2 bases and J by 4 bases, with 11 bases left in between. Germline loops: CDR1 SEHNR, CDR2 FQNEAQ (reference sequence). The CDR3 spells CASSLLEVGTEAFF. The CDR3 nucleotides read TGTGCCAGCAGCTTATTAGAAGTTGGCACTGAAGCTTTCTTT.